These 9 T cell receptor beta chains share one sample of origin, sequenced in a study of blood T cell repertoires in COVID-19. Method: immunoSEQ multiplex PCR; TCRdb's copy keeps in-frame clones and lacks some. The sample lists about 260,000 clones, about 87% seen once, with about 10% in the top ten. Sequencing was carried out using peripheral blood. The receptors stem from a woman in her sixties or seventies with COVID-19, enrolled during active disease.

The rearrangement joins TRBV19 to TRBJ1-5, with no clear D. The CDR3 has 12 residues. From germline, CDR1 is LNHDA and CDR2 SQIVND (reference sequence). The V end lost 6 bases, the J end lost 7 bases, and 10 bases lay between the germline ends. CDR3 loop: CASSVREQPQHF. In DNA, the CDR3 is TGTGCCAGTAGCGTGAGAGAGCAGCCCCAGCATTTT.

A single count supports this clone. V usage is TRBV28 and J usage is TRBJ2-7; 11 bases line up with TRBD1. J was trimmed by 3 bases and V by 1 base; bases with no gene match: 5. The CDR3 loop spans 16 amino acids. Germline CDR1 MDHEN, CDR2 SYDVKM. In DNA, the CDR3 is TGTGCCAGCAGTTTATTGGGGACAGGGGGAATCTACGAGCAGTACTTC. The encoded protein is CASSLLGTGGIYEQYF.

V usage is TRBV30 and J usage is TRBJ1-1; D is perhaps TRBD1 (6 bases). The CDR3 has 12 residues. V was pared by 2 bases and J by 8 bases, with 12 bases between. Germline CDR1 GTSNPN, CDR2 SVGIG (reference sequence). Here the CDR3 reads CAWSRTTGEAFF. CDR3 DNA sequence: TGTGCCTGGAGTCGAACTACAGGGGAAGCTTTCTTT.

The V call is TRBV28, the J call TRBJ1-5, with 7 bases identical to TRBD1. V lost 6 bases to trimming and J lost 4 bases; unmatched junction nucleotides: 6. Germline lookup yields CDR1 MDHEN and CDR2 SYDVKM. This CDR3 has 14 amino acids. The DNA for the CDR3 is TGTGCCAGCAGCCCGGGACAGACTAATCAGCCCCAGCATTTT. Translation gives CASSPGQTNQPQHF.

V is TRBV4-1 and J is TRBJ1-2, with TRBD1 identical over 7 bases. CDR1 and CDR2 from the germline V gene are MGHRA and YSYEKL. V shed 4 bases and J 8 bases; nucleotides not matched to a gene: 10. CDR3 length equals 14 residues. CDR3 coding DNA: TGCGCCAGCAGCCTTCAGGGGGGACAGATCGGCTACACCTTC. This gives the protein CASSLQGGQIGYTF.

The V gene is TRBV28, the J gene TRBJ1-3; D ambiguous. Germline values: CDR1 MDHEN, CDR2 SYDVKM. The CDR3 spans 11 residues. Trimming pared 5 bases from V and 5 bases from J, leaving 4 bases between. DNA for the CDR3: TGTGCCAGCAGTCAAAGAAACACCATATATTTT. It translates to CASSQRNTIYF.

This clone was recorded once. The chain combines TRBV19 with TRBJ2-7, with TRBD2 matching over 10 bases. The CDR3 consists of 15 residues. The V segment lost 5 bases and the J segment 0 bases; nucleotides outside the gene matches: 4. Germline V gives CDR1 LNHDA, CDR2 SQIVND (reference sequence). CDR3 amino acids: CASSGTSALSYEQYF. The CDR3 nucleotides read TGTGCCAGTAGTGGGACTAGCGCACTCTCCTACGAGCAGTACTTC.

The chain couples TRBV6-5 to TRBJ2-7; possibly TRBD1 for D (6 bases). The V gene lost 5 bases and the J gene lost 6 bases, with 11 bases spanning the gap. CDR1 is MNHEY, CDR2 SVGAGI, per germline. This CDR3 region has 12 residues. CDR3 sequence reads: CASSIRDTEQYF. The CDR3 region has the DNA TGTGCCAGCAGTATTAGGGACACCGAGCAGTACTTC.

The chain joins TRBV27 to TRBJ1-2; 11 bases fit TRBD1. The germline gives CDR1 MNHEY, CDR2 SMNVEV (reference sequence). The V and J ends lost 7 bases and 4 bases, in that order; junction bases with no gene match: 11. The CDR3 spans 16 residues. CDR3 sequence: CASKLSPGQGAYGYTF. The CDR3 coding sequence is TGTGCCAGCAAGTTGAGCCCCGGACAGGGGGCCTATGGCTACACCTTC.